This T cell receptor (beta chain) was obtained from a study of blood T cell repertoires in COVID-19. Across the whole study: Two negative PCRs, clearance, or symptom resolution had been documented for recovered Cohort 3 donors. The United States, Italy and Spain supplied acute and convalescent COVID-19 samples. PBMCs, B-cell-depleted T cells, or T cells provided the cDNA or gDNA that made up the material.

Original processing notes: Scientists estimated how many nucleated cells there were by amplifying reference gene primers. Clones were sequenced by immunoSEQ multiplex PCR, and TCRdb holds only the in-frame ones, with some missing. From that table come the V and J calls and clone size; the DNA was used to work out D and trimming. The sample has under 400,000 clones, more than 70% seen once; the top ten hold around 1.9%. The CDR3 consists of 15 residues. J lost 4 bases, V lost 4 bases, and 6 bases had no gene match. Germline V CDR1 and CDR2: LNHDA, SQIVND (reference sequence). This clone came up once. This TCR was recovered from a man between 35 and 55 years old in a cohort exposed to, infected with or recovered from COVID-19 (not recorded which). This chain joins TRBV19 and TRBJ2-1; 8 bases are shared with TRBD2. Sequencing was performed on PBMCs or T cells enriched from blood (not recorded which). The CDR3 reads CASSRLAPGYNEQFF. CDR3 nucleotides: TGTGCCAGTAGTAGACTAGCGCCTGGATACAATGAGCAGTTCTTC.